The 2 T cell receptor beta chains listed next were all sequenced from one sample in a study of OX40 agonist ivuxolimab in advanced cancers. Profiling relied on immunoSEQ multiplex PCR, and the TCRdb table lists in-frame clones only, not all of them. Among some 25,000 clones listed, around 86% were seen once. This sample comprised CD4+ or CD8+ T cells sorted from blood, obtained in a trial of the OX40 agonist ivuxolimab. The receptors were gathered from an adult with an advanced solid tumor such as melanoma, head and neck, liver or kidney cancer.

This chain joins TRBV28 and TRBJ1-6; no clear D gene. The V and J ends lost 6 bases and 10 bases respectively, with 28 bases between them. CDR3 size: 18 residues. Per the germline V gene, CDR1 is MDHEN and CDR2 is SYDVKM. The CDR3, as DNA: TGTGCCAGCAGCACCTTCCGCAGGCTCGAGTCCCAGGAGTCACCCCTCCACTTT. Its protein product is CASSTFRRLESQESPLHF.

The J gene is TRBJ2-7, the V gene TRBV5-5; D not resolved. CDR1 and CDR2 (germline): SGHKS, YYEKEE (reference sequence). The CDR3 loop spans 17 amino acids. The ends were cut back, 5 bases at V and 3 bases at J, with 24 bases in the middle. CDR3 DNA sequence: TGTGCCAGCAGGTCTGGACCTTGGGATTCGCGTTTCTACGAGCAGTACTTC. Protein sequence: CASRSGPWDSRFYEQYF.